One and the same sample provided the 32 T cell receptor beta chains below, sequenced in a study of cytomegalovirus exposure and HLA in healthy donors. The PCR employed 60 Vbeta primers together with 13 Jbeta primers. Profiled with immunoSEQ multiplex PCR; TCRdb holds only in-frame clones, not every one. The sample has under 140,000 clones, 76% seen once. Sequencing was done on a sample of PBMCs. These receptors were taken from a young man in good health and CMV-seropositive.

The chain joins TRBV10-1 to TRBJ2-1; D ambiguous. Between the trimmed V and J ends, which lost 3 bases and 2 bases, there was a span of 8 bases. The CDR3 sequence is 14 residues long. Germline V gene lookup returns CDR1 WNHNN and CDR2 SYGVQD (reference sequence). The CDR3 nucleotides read TGCGCCAGCAGTGAAAAGCTCCCCTACAATGAGCAGTTCTTC. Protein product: CASSEKLPYNEQFF.

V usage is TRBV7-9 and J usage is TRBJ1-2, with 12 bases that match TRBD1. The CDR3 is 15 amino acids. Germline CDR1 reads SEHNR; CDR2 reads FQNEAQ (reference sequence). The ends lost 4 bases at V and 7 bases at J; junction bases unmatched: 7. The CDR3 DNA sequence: TGTGCCAGCAGCTCAAGGGGACAGGGGGCGTTTGGCTACACCTTC. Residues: CASSSRGQGAFGYTF.

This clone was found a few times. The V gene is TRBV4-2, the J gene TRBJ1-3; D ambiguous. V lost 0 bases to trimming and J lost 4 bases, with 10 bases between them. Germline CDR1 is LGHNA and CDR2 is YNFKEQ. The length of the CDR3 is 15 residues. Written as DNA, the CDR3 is TGTGCCAGCAGCCAAGATCCGGCGGCGGGAAACACCATATATTTT. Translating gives CASSQDPAAGNTIYF.

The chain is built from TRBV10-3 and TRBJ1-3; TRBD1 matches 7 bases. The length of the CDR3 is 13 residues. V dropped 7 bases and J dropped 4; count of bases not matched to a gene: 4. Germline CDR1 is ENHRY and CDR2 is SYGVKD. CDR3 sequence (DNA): TGTGCCATCAAGGCAGGGGGGGGAAACACCATATATTTT. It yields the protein CAIKAGGGNTIYF.

CDR3: CASTLMAGGLNEQFF. The DNA of the CDR3 is TGTGCCAGCACCCTGATGGCGGGGGGGCTAAATGAGCAGTTCTTC. This chain joins TRBV27 and TRBJ2-1; 9 bases align to TRBD2. The CDR3 consists of 15 residues. Germline V CDR1 and CDR2: MNHEY, SMNVEV (reference sequence). With 7 bases clipped from V and 7 bases from J, the junction kept 11 bases outside the gene matches.

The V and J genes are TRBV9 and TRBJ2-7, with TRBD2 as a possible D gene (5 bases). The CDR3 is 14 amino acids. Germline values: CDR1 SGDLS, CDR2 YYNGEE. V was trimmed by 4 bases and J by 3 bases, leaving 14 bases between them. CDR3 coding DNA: TGTGCCAGCAGCCCCCGAGGGAGAGACTACGAGCAGTACTTC. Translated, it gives CASSPRGRDYEQYF.

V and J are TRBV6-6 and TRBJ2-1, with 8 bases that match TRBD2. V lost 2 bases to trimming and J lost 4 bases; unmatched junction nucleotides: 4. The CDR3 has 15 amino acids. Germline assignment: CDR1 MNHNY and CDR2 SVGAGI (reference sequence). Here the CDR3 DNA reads TGTGCCAGCAGTTACGGACTAGCAACGTACAATGAGCAGTTCTTC. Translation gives CASSYGLATYNEQFF.

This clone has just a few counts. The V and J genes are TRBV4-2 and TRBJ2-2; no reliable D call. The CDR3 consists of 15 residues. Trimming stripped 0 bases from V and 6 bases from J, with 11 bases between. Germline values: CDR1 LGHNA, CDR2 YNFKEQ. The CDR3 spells CASSQDRTGPGELFF. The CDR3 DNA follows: TGTGCCAGCAGCCAAGATCGTACGGGTCCCGGGGAGCTGTTTTTT.

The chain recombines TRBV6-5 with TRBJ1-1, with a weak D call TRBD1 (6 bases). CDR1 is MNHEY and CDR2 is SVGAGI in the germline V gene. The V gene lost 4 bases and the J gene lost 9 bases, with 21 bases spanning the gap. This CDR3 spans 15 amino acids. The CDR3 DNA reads TGTGCCAGCAGTTCACCCGGATTGGCAGGGGTGAAAGCTTTCTTT. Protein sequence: CASSSPGLAGVKAFF.

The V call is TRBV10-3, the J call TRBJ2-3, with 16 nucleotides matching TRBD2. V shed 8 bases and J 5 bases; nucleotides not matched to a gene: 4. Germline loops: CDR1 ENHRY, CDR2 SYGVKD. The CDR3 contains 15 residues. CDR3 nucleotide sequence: TGTGCCATCCGGGGACTAGCGGGGGGGGGAGATACGCAGTATTTT. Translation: CAIRGLAGGGDTQYF.

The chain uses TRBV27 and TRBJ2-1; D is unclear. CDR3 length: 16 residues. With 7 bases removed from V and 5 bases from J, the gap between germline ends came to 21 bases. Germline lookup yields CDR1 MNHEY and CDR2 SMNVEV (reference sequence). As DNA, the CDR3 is TGTGCCAGCATCCCCACCGTCTCCTTAGAGCACAATGAGCAGTTCTTC. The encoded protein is CASIPTVSLEHNEQFF.

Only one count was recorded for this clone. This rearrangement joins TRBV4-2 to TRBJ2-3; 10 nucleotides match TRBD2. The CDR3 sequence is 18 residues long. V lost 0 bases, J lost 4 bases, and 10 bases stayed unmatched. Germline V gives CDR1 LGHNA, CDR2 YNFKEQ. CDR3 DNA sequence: TGTGCCAGCAGCCAAGATGGGGGGGTGAGCGGGGGGGCAGATACGCAGTATTTT. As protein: CASSQDGGVSGGADTQYF.

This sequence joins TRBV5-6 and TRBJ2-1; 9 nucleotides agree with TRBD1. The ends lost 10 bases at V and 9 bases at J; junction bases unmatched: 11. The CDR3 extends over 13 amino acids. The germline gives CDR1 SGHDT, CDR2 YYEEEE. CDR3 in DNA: TGTGCCTCACGGACAGGGGCGAAACTTGAGCAGTTCTTC. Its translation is CASRTGAKLEQFF.

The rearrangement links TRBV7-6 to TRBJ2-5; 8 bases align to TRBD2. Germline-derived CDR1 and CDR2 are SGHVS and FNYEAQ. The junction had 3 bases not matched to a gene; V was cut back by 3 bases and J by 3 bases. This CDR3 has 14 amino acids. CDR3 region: CASSFKLAEETQYF. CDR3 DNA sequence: TGTGCCAGCAGCTTTAAACTAGCGGAAGAGACCCAGTACTTC.

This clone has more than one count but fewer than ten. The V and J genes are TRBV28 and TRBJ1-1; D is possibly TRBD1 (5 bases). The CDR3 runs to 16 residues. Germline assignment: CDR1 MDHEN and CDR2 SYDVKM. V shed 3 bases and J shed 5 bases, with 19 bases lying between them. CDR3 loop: CASSFSGWGETTEAFF. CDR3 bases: TGTGCCAGCAGTTTCTCGGGCTGGGGGGAAACGACTGAAGCTTTCTTT. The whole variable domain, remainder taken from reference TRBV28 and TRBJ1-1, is DVKVTQSSRYLVKRTGEKVFLECVQDMDHENMFWYRQDPGLGLRLIYFSYDVKMKEKGDIPEGYSVSREKKERFSLILESASTNQTSMYLCASSFSGWGETTEAFFGQGTRLTVV.

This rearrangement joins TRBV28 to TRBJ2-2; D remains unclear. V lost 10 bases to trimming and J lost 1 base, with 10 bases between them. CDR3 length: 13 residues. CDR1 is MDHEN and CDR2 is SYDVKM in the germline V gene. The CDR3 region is CATKDLNTGELFF. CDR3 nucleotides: TGTGCCACCAAAGACTTGAACACCGGGGAGCTGTTTTTT.

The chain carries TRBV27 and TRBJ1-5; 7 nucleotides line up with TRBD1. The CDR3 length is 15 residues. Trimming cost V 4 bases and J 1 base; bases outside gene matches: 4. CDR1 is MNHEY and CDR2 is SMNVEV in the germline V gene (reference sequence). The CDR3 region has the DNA TGTGCCAGCAGTTCAAGGGGACAGAGCAATCAGCCCCAGCATTTT. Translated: CASSSRGQSNQPQHF.

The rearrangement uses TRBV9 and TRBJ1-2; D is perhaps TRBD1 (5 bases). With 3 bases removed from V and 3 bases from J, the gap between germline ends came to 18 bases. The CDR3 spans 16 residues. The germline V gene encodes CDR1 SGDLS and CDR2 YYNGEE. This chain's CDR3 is CASSDGVGEGHYGYTF. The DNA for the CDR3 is TGTGCCAGCAGCGACGGAGTAGGGGAGGGACACTATGGCTACACCTTC. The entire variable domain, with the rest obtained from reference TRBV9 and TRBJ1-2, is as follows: DSGVTQTPKHLITATGQRVTLRCSPRSGDLSVYWYQQSLDQGLQFLIQYYNGEERAKGNILERFSAQQFPDLHSELNLSSLELGDSALYFCASSDGVGEGHYGYTFGSGTRLTVV.

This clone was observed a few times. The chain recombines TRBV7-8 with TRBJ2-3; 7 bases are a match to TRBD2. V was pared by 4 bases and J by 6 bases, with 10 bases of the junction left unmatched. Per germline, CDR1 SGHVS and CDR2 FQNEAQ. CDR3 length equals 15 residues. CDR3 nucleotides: TGTGCCAGCAGCTGGCGGGGGAGAATCGGGGATACGCAGTATTTT. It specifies CASSWRGRIGDTQYF.

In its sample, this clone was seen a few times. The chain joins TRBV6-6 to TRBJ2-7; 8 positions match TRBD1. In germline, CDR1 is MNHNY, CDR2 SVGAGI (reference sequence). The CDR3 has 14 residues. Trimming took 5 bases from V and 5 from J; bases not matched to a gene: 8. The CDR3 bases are TGTGCCAGCAGTAACCGACAGGGGATCGACGAGCAGTACTTC. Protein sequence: CASSNRQGIDEQYF.

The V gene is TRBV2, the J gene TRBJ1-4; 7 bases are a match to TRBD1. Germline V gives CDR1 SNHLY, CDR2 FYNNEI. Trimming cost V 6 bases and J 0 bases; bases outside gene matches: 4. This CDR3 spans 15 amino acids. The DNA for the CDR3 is TGTGCCAGCAGGGGGGACAGTTCAACTAATGAAAAACTGTTTTTT. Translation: CASRGDSSTNEKLFF.

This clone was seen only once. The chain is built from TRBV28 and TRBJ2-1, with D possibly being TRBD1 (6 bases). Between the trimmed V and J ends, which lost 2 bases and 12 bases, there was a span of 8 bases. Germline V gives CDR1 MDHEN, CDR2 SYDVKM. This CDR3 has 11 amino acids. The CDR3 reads CASSLRGGQFF. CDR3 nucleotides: TGTGCCAGCAGTTTAAGAGGGGGGCAGTTCTTC.

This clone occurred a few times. This chain's CDR3 is CASRSSRRLAGVHEQFF. CDR3 coding DNA: TGTGCCAGCAGGTCAAGCCGTAGACTAGCGGGGGTCCATGAGCAGTTCTTC. The gene calls are TRBV28 and TRBJ2-1; 12 bases line up with TRBD2. This CDR3 contains 17 residues. V was clipped by 6 bases and J by 8 bases; unmatched bases: 14. CDR1 and CDR2 (germline): MDHEN, SYDVKM.

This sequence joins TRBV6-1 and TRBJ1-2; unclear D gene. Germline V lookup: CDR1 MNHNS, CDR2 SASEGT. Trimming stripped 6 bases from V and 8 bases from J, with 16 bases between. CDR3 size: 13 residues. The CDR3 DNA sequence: TGTGCCAGCAGCGTGTCCGGCCTAGGAGGCTACACCTTC. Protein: CASSVSGLGGYTF.

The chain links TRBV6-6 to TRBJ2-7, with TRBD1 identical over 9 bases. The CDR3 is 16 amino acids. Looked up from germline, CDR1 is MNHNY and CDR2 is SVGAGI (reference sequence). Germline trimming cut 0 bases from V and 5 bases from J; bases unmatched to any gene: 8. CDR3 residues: CASSYSSGQGFDEQYF. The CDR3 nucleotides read TGTGCCAGCAGTTACTCGAGCGGACAGGGGTTCGACGAGCAGTACTTC.

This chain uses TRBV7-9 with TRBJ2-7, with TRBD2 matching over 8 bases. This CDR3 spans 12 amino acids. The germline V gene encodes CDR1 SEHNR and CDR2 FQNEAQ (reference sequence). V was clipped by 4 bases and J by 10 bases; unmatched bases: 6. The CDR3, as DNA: TGTGCCAGCAGCTACAGCGGGGGCTCTCAGTACTTC. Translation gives CASSYSGGSQYF.

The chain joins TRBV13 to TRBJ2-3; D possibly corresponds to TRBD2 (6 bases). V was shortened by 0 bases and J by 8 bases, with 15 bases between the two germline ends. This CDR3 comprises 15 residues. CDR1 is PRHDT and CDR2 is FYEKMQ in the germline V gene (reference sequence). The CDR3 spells CASSLGLAPVGTQYF. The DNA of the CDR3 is TGTGCCAGCAGCTTAGGACTAGCCCCCGTGGGTACGCAGTATTTT.

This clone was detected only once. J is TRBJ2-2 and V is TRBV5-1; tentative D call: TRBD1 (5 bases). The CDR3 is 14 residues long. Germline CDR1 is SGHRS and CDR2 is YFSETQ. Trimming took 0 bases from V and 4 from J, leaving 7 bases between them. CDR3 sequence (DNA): TGCGCCAGCAGCTTGGGACAGACCACCGGGGAGCTGTTTTTT. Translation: CASSLGQTTGELFF.

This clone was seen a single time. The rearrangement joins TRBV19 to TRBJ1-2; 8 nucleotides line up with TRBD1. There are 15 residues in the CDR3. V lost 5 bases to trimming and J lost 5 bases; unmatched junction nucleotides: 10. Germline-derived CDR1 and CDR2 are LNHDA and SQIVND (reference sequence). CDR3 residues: CASSPHGRQGYGYTF. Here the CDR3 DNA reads TGTGCCAGTAGTCCCCACGGGAGACAGGGGTATGGCTACACCTTC.

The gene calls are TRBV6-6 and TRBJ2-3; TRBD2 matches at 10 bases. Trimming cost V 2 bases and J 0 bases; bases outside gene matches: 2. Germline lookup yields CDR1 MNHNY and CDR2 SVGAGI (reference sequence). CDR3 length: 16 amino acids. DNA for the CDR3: TGTGCCAGCAGTTACACGGGACTAGCGAGCACAGATACGCAGTATTTT. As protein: CASSYTGLASTDTQYF.

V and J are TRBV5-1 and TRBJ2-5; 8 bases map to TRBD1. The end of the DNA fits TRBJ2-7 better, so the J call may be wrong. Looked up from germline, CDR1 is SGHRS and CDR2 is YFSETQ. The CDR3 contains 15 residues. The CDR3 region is CASRSTGQDLYEQYF. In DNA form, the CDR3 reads TGCGCCAGCCGTTCGACGGGACAGGACCTCTACGAGCAGTACTTC.

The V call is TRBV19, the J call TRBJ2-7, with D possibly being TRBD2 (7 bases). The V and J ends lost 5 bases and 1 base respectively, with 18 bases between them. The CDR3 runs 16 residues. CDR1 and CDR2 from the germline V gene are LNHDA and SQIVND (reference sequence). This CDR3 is CASSPWGGASSYEQYF. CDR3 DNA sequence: TGTGCCAGTAGTCCTTGGGGGGGGGCCTCTTCCTACGAGCAGTACTTC.